This T cell receptor beta chain emerged from a study of human thymus T cells. CDR1 is GTSNPN and CDR2 is SVGIG in the germline V gene (reference sequence). This CDR3 contains 16 residues. Trimming left V 1 base short and J 2 bases short, with 12 bases between. Thymus pieces cut out during corrective heart surgery were the tissue that was used. Study findings and constraints: Biased V and J segment usage appeared in thymus and peripheral blood.

Generated by immunoSEQ multiplex PCR, the TCRdb table keeps only in-frame clones and is missing some. The table shows roughly 130,000 clones, with around 94% occurring only once. Concerning this clone: Its antigen is currently unknown.

The sequence came from a boy under two years old with a congenital heart defect but otherwise immunologically healthy. The J gene is TRBJ2-6, the V gene TRBV30; the D call may be TRBD1 or TRBD2 (5 bases each). Sequenced: thymus tissue. Written as DNA, the CDR3 is TGTGCCTGGAGTGAATTTGGGGGTCCTGGGGCCAACGTCCTGACTTTC. It is translated as CAWSEFGGPGANVLTF.